These 27 T cell receptor beta chains came from one sample sequenced in a study of beta chain features in type 1 diabetes. cDNA synthesis used the whole RNA isolate, giving expressed TCRB sequences. The table came from immunoSEQ multiplex PCR; TCRdb's copy has only in-frame clones and leaves some out. The sample has just over 600,000 clones, less than 20% seen once. Sequencing was performed on naive CD4+ T cells from blood. These receptors came from a man between 18 and 35 years old in good health.

The genes are TRBV7-2 and TRBJ2-3; a weak D match, TRBD2 (7 bases). The CDR3 covers 15 residues. Trimming removed 5 bases from V and 2 bases from J, with 14 bases in between. Germline CDR1 SGHTA, CDR2 FQGNSA. Written as DNA, the CDR3 is TGTGCCAGCAGCCCTCGGCGGGGGCCCACAGATACGCAGTATTTT. Protein: CASSPRRGPTDTQYF.

This clone was counted a few times. This chain connects TRBV2 to TRBJ2-3; D gene ambiguous. This CDR3 comprises 13 residues. CDR1 is SNHLY, CDR2 FYNNEI, per germline. Trimming took 7 bases from V and 2 from J, leaving 10 bases between them. CDR3: CASNTENTDTQYF. CDR3 bases: TGTGCCAGCAATACAGAGAACACAGATACGCAGTATTTT.

The rearrangement joins TRBV14 to TRBJ2-3; D is unresolved. With 5 bases removed from V and 6 bases from J, the gap between germline ends came to 12 bases. Germline V gene data show CDR1 as SGHDN and CDR2 as FVKESK. This CDR3 contains 13 residues. Here the CDR3 reads CASSVNPGDTQYF. The CDR3 nucleotides read TGTGCCAGCAGCGTGAATCCTGGTGATACGCAGTATTTT.

This clone was counted between two and nine times. The chain employs TRBV7-6 and TRBJ1-6, with TRBD1 identical over 11 bases. The length of the CDR3 is 15 residues. Germline V lookup: CDR1 SGHVS, CDR2 FNYEAQ. Unmatched junction bases numbered 1, after V lost 0 bases and J lost 9 bases. CDR3 nucleotides: TGTGCCAGCAGCTTAGCGGGACAGGGGGTTTCACCCCTCCACTTT. Residues: CASSLAGQGVSPLHF.

In this sample, this clone turned up a few times. V is TRBV7-6 and J is TRBJ2-1, with D maybe TRBD2 (7 bases). Per germline, CDR1 SGHVS and CDR2 FNYEAQ. V was cut by 0 bases and J by 5 bases, with 14 bases left in between. The CDR3 sequence is 16 residues long. The CDR3 is CASSLAGGAVNNEQFF. For the CDR3, the DNA is TGTGCCAGCAGCTTAGCGGGGGGGGCTGTTAACAATGAGCAGTTCTTC.

J is TRBJ2-3 and V is TRBV6-6; D uncertain. From germline, CDR1 is MNHNY and CDR2 SVGAGI (reference sequence). The germline V and J ends were trimmed by 6 bases and 2 bases, with 12 bases remaining between them. The CDR3 is 14 amino acids. The CDR3 DNA reads as TGTGCCAGCAGCTACAGAACCCACACAGATACGCAGTATTTT. It yields the protein CASSYRTHTDTQYF.

This clone was detected only a few times. This chain links TRBV28 with TRBJ2-7, with D uncertain. CDR3 length: 13 amino acids. The germline gives CDR1 MDHEN, CDR2 SYDVKM. The CDR3 region has the DNA TGTGGCTGTTTGAGGACCTCCCCCTACGAGCAGTACTTC. Protein: CGCLRTSPYEQYF.

Turning to this clone: Relative to the germline gene, one junction end is altered; a read error may explain this. The chain has TRBV10-3 and TRBJ2-1; D remains ambiguous. The CDR3 contains 13 residues. Germline V gene sequence: CDR1 ENHRY, CDR2 SYGVKD. The CDR3 DNA is TGTGTCATCAGTGAATCGGTGAACTATGAGCAGTTCTTC. It translates to CVISESVNYEQFF.

This chain joins TRBV28 and TRBJ2-7; D might be TRBD1 (6 bases). Per germline, CDR1 MDHEN and CDR2 SYDVKM. The CDR3 covers 13 residues. V lost 9 bases to trimming and J lost 3 bases, with 15 bases between them. For the CDR3, the DNA is TGTGCCAGTGACGGGACAAACTACTACGAGCAGTACTTC. It yields the protein CASDGTNYYEQYF.

This clone was counted between two and nine times. This chain uses TRBV5-1 with TRBJ1-5, with a weak D call TRBD1 (6 bases). Germline CDR1 is SGHRS and CDR2 is YFSETQ. The CDR3 sequence is 15 residues long. Trimming removed 2 bases at V and 3 bases at J, with 12 bases between. The CDR3 nucleotides read TGCGCCAGCAGCTTAGGCCAGGGGATCAATCAGCCCCAGCATTTT. Translated: CASSLGQGINQPQHF.

Comments on this clone: It may be a read error: a sequence one base away is much more abundant. This chain connects TRBV7-6 to TRBJ2-5; no clear D. V was cut by 1 base and J by 6 bases, with 0 bases left in between. CDR1 SGHVS and CDR2 FNYEAQ come from the germline V gene. The CDR3 is 10 amino acids. CDR3 in DNA: TGTGCCAGCAGCTTAGAGACCCAGTACTTC. Translating gives CASSLETQYF.

This clone has just a few counts. The CDR3: CSVAVKAGNQPQHF. CDR3 DNA sequence: TGCAGCGTTGCAGTAAAAGCCGGCAATCAGCCCCAGCATTTT. V usage is TRBV29-1 and J usage is TRBJ1-5; D unclear. The germline V gene has CDR1 SQVTM and CDR2 ANQGSEA. Trimming stripped 4 bases from V and 2 bases from J, with 12 bases between. This CDR3 spans 14 amino acids.

To note about this clone: Other DNA variants within this sample encode the same CDR3. CDR3 nucleotide sequence: TGTGCCAGCAGTCTGGGAGTTTACGAGCAGTACTTC. It yields the protein CASSLGVYEQYF. The rearrangement links TRBV28 to TRBJ2-7; D may be TRBD2 (5 bases). The germline V and J ends were trimmed by 5 bases and 4 bases, with 9 bases remaining between them. CDR3 length equals 12 residues. The germline gives CDR1 MDHEN, CDR2 SYDVKM.

The chain links TRBV9 to TRBJ1-2, with TRBD1 as a possible D gene (6 bases). Deletions cut 4 bases from V and 4 bases from J, with 20 bases between. The germline gives CDR1 SGDLS, CDR2 YYNGEE. The CDR3 loop spans 16 amino acids. CDR3 region: CASSLSPRGLRYGYTF. In nucleotides, the CDR3 is TGTGCCAGCAGCCTATCGCCTCGGGGGCTTCGCTATGGCTACACCTTC.

In this sample, this clone turned up a few times. The chain uses TRBV18 and TRBJ2-7, with 9 bases fitting TRBD1. The germline V gene encodes CDR1 KGHSH and CDR2 LQKENI. With V trimmed by 4 bases and J by 3 bases, 4 bases remained unmatched. The CDR3 runs to 14 residues. CDR3: CASSRGQGGYEQYF. The CDR3 bases are TGTGCCAGCTCACGGGGACAGGGAGGCTACGAGCAGTACTTC.

This clone has just a few counts. The chain carries TRBV28 and TRBJ2-7, with 7 bases that match TRBD1. The CDR3 contains 12 residues. Germline V CDR1 and CDR2: MDHEN, SYDVKM. V lost 7 bases, J lost 5 bases, and 5 bases stayed unmatched. CDR3: CASTDDRDEQYF. The DNA of the CDR3 is TGTGCCAGCACCGATGACAGGGACGAGCAGTACTTC.

This clone was seen a few times. The chain has TRBV6-1 and TRBJ1-1, with D maybe TRBD1 (5 bases). Germline lookup yields CDR1 MNHNS and CDR2 SASEGT. V was cut by 6 bases and J by 2 bases, with 10 bases left in between. This CDR3 has 13 amino acids. CDR3 in amino acids: CASRVTGNTEAFF. CDR3 DNA sequence: TGTGCCAGCAGGGTAACAGGAAACACTGAAGCTTTCTTT.

The chain couples TRBV9 to TRBJ1-2, with D possibly TRBD1 on 6 matching bases. Trimming removed 9 bases from V and 3 bases from J, with 15 bases in between. The CDR3 loop spans 13 amino acids. The V gene's germline CDR1 is SGDLS and CDR2 YYNGEE. The CDR3 coding sequence is TGTGCCACCTCCCGTACAGGGTACTATGGCTACACCTTC. Translating it yields CATSRTGYYGYTF.

This clone was recorded a few times. The gene calls are TRBV7-2 and TRBJ1-1; D possibly corresponds to TRBD1 (5 bases). The CDR3 has 15 amino acids. Germline CDR1 SGHTA, CDR2 FQGNSA. V was cut by 7 bases and J by 5 bases, with 20 bases left in between. CDR3 in DNA: TGTGCCAGCACCATAGCAAGGGGAAAAGGGACTGAAGCTTTCTTT. Translating it yields CASTIARGKGTEAFF. Using reference TRBV7-2 and TRBJ1-1 for the parts outside the CDR3, the full variable domain is GAGVSQSPSNKVTEKGKDVELRCDPISGHTALYWYRQSLGQGLEFLIYFQGNSAPDKSGLPSDRFSAERTGGSVSTLTIQRTQQEDSAVYLCASTIARGKGTEAFFGQGTRLTVV.

This clone came up a few times. This CDR3 is CASSPSPAGVSYEQYF. The DNA of the CDR3 is TGTGCCAGCAGCCCATCCCCGGCAGGGGTCTCCTACGAGCAGTACTTC. The chain joins TRBV25-1 to TRBJ2-7; a possible D gene is TRBD1 (6 bases). This CDR3 contains 16 residues. Germline assignment: CDR1 MGHDK and CDR2 SYGVNS. V lost 6 bases and J 0 bases, leaving 18 bases between the germline ends.

The CDR3 protein is CASSLRGQFSYEQYF. CDR3 coding DNA: TGTGCCAGCAGCTTAAGGGGACAGTTCTCCTACGAGCAGTACTTC. The genes are TRBV11-1 and TRBJ2-7; 7 bases fit TRBD1. The CDR3 has 15 residues. V gave up 2 bases and J gave up 0 bases; unmatched junction bases: 4. Germline-derived CDR1 and CDR2 are SGHAT and FQDESV (reference sequence).

The CDR3 DNA reads as TGTGCCAGCAGTTCGACAGGGGTGCGGCAGCCCCAGCATTTT. This gives the protein CASSSTGVRQPQHF. The V gene is TRBV28, the J gene TRBJ1-5, with 8 bases identical to TRBD1. Per germline, CDR1 MDHEN and CDR2 SYDVKM. This CDR3 spans 14 amino acids. Trimming cost V 4 bases and J 7 bases; bases outside gene matches: 6. Looking up the rest from reference TRBV28 and TRBJ1-5 gives the full variable domain: DVKVTQSSRYLVKRTGEKVFLECVQDMDHENMFWYRQDPGLGLRLIYFSYDVKMKEKGDIPEGYSVSREKKERFSLILESASTNQTSMYLCASSSTGVRQPQHFGDGTRLSIL.

This clone was picked up a small number of times. Here the CDR3 reads CASSDGTPGNTIYF. The CDR3 coding sequence is TGCGCCAGCAGCGACGGGACGCCTGGAAACACCATATATTTT. The chain couples TRBV5-1 to TRBJ1-3, with D perhaps TRBD1 (5 bases). The CDR3 runs to 14 residues. With 4 bases removed from V and 2 bases from J, the gap between germline ends came to 10 bases. CDR1 is SGHRS, CDR2 YFSETQ, per germline.

The chain uses TRBV5-1 and TRBJ2-6, with TRBD2 matching 7 bases. Germline V CDR1 and CDR2: SGHRS, YFSETQ. The CDR3 spans 17 residues. The trim removed 4 bases at V and 4 bases at J, leaving 11 bases unmatched. The CDR3 nucleotides are TGCGCCAGCAGCCGGGGAGGGGCCCGAGCGGGGGCCAACGTCCTGACTTTC. Protein product: CASSRGGARAGANVLTF.

The chain employs TRBV28 and TRBJ1-2; D remains ambiguous. Germline V lookup: CDR1 MDHEN, CDR2 SYDVKM. CDR3 size: 11 residues. The ends were cut back, 3 bases at V and 7 bases at J, with 6 bases in the middle. The CDR3 loop reads CASSFIGGYTF. The CDR3 DNA reads as TGTGCCAGCAGTTTTATTGGTGGCTACACCTTC.

This clone has only a few counts. V and J are TRBV4-3 and TRBJ2-7; the D is unclear. The CDR3 is 13 residues long. Germline V gene data show CDR1 as LGHNA and CDR2 as YSLEER. The V gene lost 0 bases and the J gene lost 6 bases, with 9 bases spanning the gap. The CDR3 loop is CASSQDWRFEQYF. CDR3 sequence (DNA): TGCGCCAGCAGCCAAGATTGGCGGTTCGAGCAGTACTTC.

This clone was recorded a few times. The chain employs TRBV5-5 and TRBJ1-1, with a tentative D call TRBD1 (5 bases). Trimming took 7 bases from V and 5 from J, leaving 9 bases between them. Germline-derived CDR1 and CDR2 are SGHKS and YYEKEE (reference sequence). The length of the CDR3 is 11 residues. As DNA, the CDR3 is TGTGCCAGCTCAGGGCGGACTGAAGCTTTCTTT. Translating gives CASSGRTEAFF.